The clone carrying this T cell receptor (beta chain) was counted many times. The sample is drawn from a study of shared clonotypes between healthy human individuals. Study as a whole: CD4 naive cells filled three plates per donor, CD4 memory three, CD8 naive two and CD8 memory one.

As handled by the study authors: ImmunoSEQ output lacked quality scores and full-length reads, limiting matched filtering. Assay: immunoSEQ multiplex PCR; the TCRdb copy retains only in-frame clones and omits some. The DNA was the basis for D and trimming; V, J and clone size are from that table. The table lists 300,000 or so clones, approximately 74% of them singletons. The CDR3 has 14 residues. The V gene lost 7 bases and the J gene lost 6 bases, with 18 bases spanning the gap. CDR1 and CDR2 (germline): SNHLY, FYNNEI. This TCR derives from a man aged 25 to 45 in good health. The rearrangement uses TRBV2 and TRBJ1-1; maybe TRBD1 (6 bases). Sequenced input: memory CD4+ T cells sorted from blood. As to subset: CD45RA-negative fraction. CDR3 nucleotides: TGTGCCAGCACCCCCCTCTGGGGGGCGGCTGAAGCTTTCTTT. Translating gives CASTPLWGAAEAFF. Using reference TRBV2 and TRBJ1-1 for the parts outside the CDR3, the full variable domain is EPEVTQTPSHQVTQMGQEVILRCVPISNHLYFYWYRQILGQKVEFLVSFYNNEISEKSEIFDDQFSVERPDGSNFTLKIRSTKLEDSAMYFCASTPLWGAAEAFFGQGTRLTVV.